The 24 T cell receptor beta chains below all came from one sample that was sequenced in a study of beta chain features in type 1 diabetes. Findings and caveats of the study: TCRB CDR3s were moderately but significantly shorter in Type 1 diabetes patients in all four CD4+ subsets.

These TCRs are of unknown antigen specificity. What was sequenced were expressed TCRB transcripts, since all of the isolated RNA had been reverse transcribed. TCRdb keeps only in-frame clones here, not all; method: immunoSEQ multiplex PCR. The data hold 150,000 to 200,000 clones, with approximately 8.7% observed a single time. The sequencing sample was made of central memory CD4+ T cells from blood. These receptors all stem from a woman aged 25 to 45 with type 1 diabetes.

The chain links TRBV29-1 to TRBJ2-1, with 7 bases fitting TRBD2. The CDR3 has 14 amino acids. The ends lost 4 bases at V and 8 bases at J; junction bases unmatched: 11. CDR1 is SQVTM, CDR2 ANQGSEA, per germline. This CDR3 reads CSVVGGRAMDEQFF. In nucleotides, the CDR3 is TGCAGCGTTGTCGGGGGGAGGGCTATGGATGAGCAGTTCTTC.

In its sample, this clone was seen a few times. The V gene is TRBV13, the J gene TRBJ2-1, with TRBD2 matching 7 bases. This CDR3 region has 15 residues. With V trimmed by 2 bases and J by 6 bases, 7 bases remained unmatched. The germline CDR1 and CDR2 sequences are PRHDT and FYEKMQ (reference sequence). The CDR3 DNA follows: TGTGCCAGCAGCTTACCTCTAGCGGTACGCAATGAGCAGTTCTTC. The encoded protein is CASSLPLAVRNEQFF.

The chain uses TRBV27 and TRBJ2-6, with 7 bases lining up with TRBD1. Germline CDR1 is MNHEY and CDR2 is SMNVEV (reference sequence). The CDR3 consists of 16 residues. V trimming: 5 bases; J trimming: 2 bases; junction bases outside the gene matches: 6. For the CDR3, the DNA is TGTGCCAGCAGTGCCCGACAGGGCACTGGGGCCAACGTCCTGACTTTC. Encoded protein: CASSARQGTGANVLTF.

The genes are TRBV10-3 and TRBJ2-2, with D possibly being TRBD2 (5 bases). The CDR3 runs 15 residues. The V and J ends lost 3 bases and 0 bases respectively, with 8 bases between them. Germline CDR1 reads ENHRY; CDR2 reads SYGVKD. The CDR3 here is CAISDSGTNTGELFF. The CDR3 DNA sequence: TGTGCCATCAGTGACTCGGGAACGAACACCGGGGAGCTGTTTTTT.

The CDR3 loop is CAWGRGWNYGYTF. The CDR3 nucleotides read TGTGCCTGGGGAAGAGGGTGGAATTATGGCTACACCTTC. This chain links TRBV30 with TRBJ1-2, with unresolved D. V was clipped by 5 bases and J by 5 bases, with 15 bases between them. Germline CDR1 is GTSNPN and CDR2 is SVGIG (reference sequence). The CDR3 totals 13 residues.

This chain connects TRBV4-2 to TRBJ1-2, with 8 bases that match TRBD1. Unmatched junction bases numbered 4, after V lost 0 bases and J lost 4 bases. The CDR3 is made up of 15 amino acids. From germline, CDR1 is LGHNA and CDR2 YNFKEQ. Here the CDR3 reads CASSQDAGQGYGYTF. CDR3 DNA: TGTGCCAGCAGCCAAGATGCTGGACAGGGCTATGGCTACACCTTC.

The rearrangement uses TRBV5-4 and TRBJ2-3, with D perhaps matching TRBD2 (6 bases). The germline V gene has CDR1 SGHNT and CDR2 YYREEE (reference sequence). CDR3 length: 15 amino acids. V was clipped by 2 bases and J by 6 bases, with 16 bases between them. CDR3 residues: CASSLAGNRRDTQYF. CDR3 nucleotides: TGTGCCAGCAGCTTAGCGGGCAATAGGAGGGATACGCAGTATTTT.

This chain joins TRBV11-3 and TRBJ2-7; maybe TRBD1 (6 bases). With 4 bases removed from V and 4 bases from J, the gap between germline ends came to 17 bases. The CDR3 is 15 amino acids. In germline, CDR1 is SGHNT, CDR2 YENEEA. CDR3 loop: CASSSIRGNVYEQYF. The CDR3 DNA is TGTGCCAGCAGCTCAATCAGGGGTAATGTGTACGAGCAGTACTTC.

This clone turned up a few times. V gene TRBV9 combines with J gene TRBJ2-1, with a weak D call TRBD1 (5 bases). The V gene lost 4 bases and the J gene lost 2 bases, with 16 bases spanning the gap. Looked up from germline, CDR1 is SGDLS and CDR2 is YYNGEE. The CDR3 length is 16 residues. CDR3 sequence reads: CASSQTSGQTYNEQFF. CDR3 nucleotide sequence: TGTGCCAGCAGCCAGACGTCAGGGCAAACCTACAATGAGCAGTTCTTC.

V usage is TRBV2 and J usage is TRBJ2-3, with D unresolved. The CDR3 length is 15 residues. Germline V CDR1 and CDR2: SNHLY, FYNNEI. The germline V and J ends were trimmed by 4 bases and 1 base, with 12 bases remaining between them. CDR3 DNA: TGTGCCAGCAGTGCAGGATATGCACGCACAGATACGCAGTATTTT. It encodes CASSAGYARTDTQYF.

This clone was seen more than once but under ten times. The rearrangement links TRBV27 to TRBJ1-5, with unresolved D. The ends were cut back, 4 bases at V and 0 bases at J, with 10 bases in the middle. This CDR3 is built from 15 residues. Germline V gene data show CDR1 as MNHEY and CDR2 as SMNVEV (reference sequence). The CDR3 sequence is CASSYEGYSNQPQHF. The CDR3 nucleotides are TGTGCCAGCAGTTACGAGGGCTATAGCAATCAGCCCCAGCATTTT.

The sample holds a few counts of this clone. The gene calls are TRBV30 and TRBJ1-4, with D tentatively TRBD1 (6 bases). V lost 0 bases, J lost 8 bases, and 13 bases lay in between. The CDR3 sequence is 14 residues long. CDR1 and CDR2 from the germline V gene are GTSNPN and SVGIG (reference sequence). CDR3 in DNA: TGTGCCTGGAGTGTACCACAGGGAGGGGAAAAACTGTTTTTT. Translating it yields CAWSVPQGGEKLFF.

The chain links TRBV28 to TRBJ1-5, with 10 bases lining up with TRBD1. With 6 bases clipped from V and 2 bases from J, the junction kept 10 bases outside the gene matches. The CDR3 totals 17 residues. Germline CDR1 reads MDHEN; CDR2 reads SYDVKM. The CDR3 spells CASRPRQGARGNQPQHF. In nucleotides, the CDR3 is TGTGCCAGCAGGCCTCGACAGGGGGCGCGTGGCAATCAGCCCCAGCATTTT.

The V gene is TRBV15, the J gene TRBJ2-2; tentatively, D is TRBD1 (5 bases). The CDR3 is 15 residues long. The germline CDR1 and CDR2 sequences are LNHNV and YYDKDF (reference sequence). Trimming left V 0 bases short and J 2 bases short, with 7 bases between. The CDR3 sequence is CATSRDQGNTGELFF. The CDR3 DNA follows: TGTGCCACCAGCAGAGATCAGGGTAACACCGGGGAGCTGTTTTTT.

The chain carries TRBV25-1 and TRBJ2-2, with D possibly TRBD2 on 5 matching bases. Germline V gene data show CDR1 as MGHDK and CDR2 as SYGVNS. Trimming took 0 bases from V and 5 from J, leaving 13 bases between them. This CDR3 spans 16 amino acids. CDR3 protein: CASSEYLRGRTGELFF. The CDR3 DNA reads as TGTGCCAGCAGTGAATATCTACGGGGTCGAACCGGGGAGCTGTTTTTT.

In its sample, this clone was seen many times. The chain couples TRBV29-1 to TRBJ2-1, with D perhaps matching TRBD2 (6 bases). Germline CDR1 is SQVTM and CDR2 is ANQGSEA. The CDR3 contains 15 residues. Trimming removed 3 bases at V and 7 bases at J, with 19 bases between. The CDR3: CSVESGSTAVNEQFF. For the CDR3, the DNA is TGCAGCGTTGAGAGCGGGTCCACCGCTGTAAATGAGCAGTTCTTC.

The sample holds a few counts of this clone. The chain has TRBV5-1 and TRBJ2-3; 9 bases are shared with TRBD1. Per the germline V gene, CDR1 is SGHRS and CDR2 is YFSETQ. CDR3 size: 15 residues. The V and J ends lost 4 bases and 4 bases, in that order; junction bases with no gene match: 7. The CDR3 nucleotides read TGCGCCAGCAGCGCCGACAGGGGGGTACCAGATACGCAGTATTTT. Encoded protein: CASSADRGVPDTQYF.

This clone was detected a few times. The chain recombines TRBV7-2 with TRBJ1-1; a possible D gene is TRBD1 (6 bases). This CDR3 region has 15 residues. V gave up 5 bases and J gave up 1 base, with 14 bases separating them. Germline-derived CDR1 and CDR2 are SGHTA and FQGNSA. The CDR3 nucleotides read TGTGCCAGCAGCCTAGGACCGGACAGGAACACTGAAGCTTTCTTT. It specifies CASSLGPDRNTEAFF. Full variable domain (missing parts from reference TRBV7-2 and TRBJ1-1): GAGVSQSPSNKVTEKGKDVELRCDPISGHTALYWYRQSLGQGLEFLIYFQGNSAPDKSGLPSDRFSAERTGGSVSTLTIQRTQQEDSAVYLCASSLGPDRNTEAFFGQGTRLTVV.

This clone was seen a few times. The chain has TRBV30 and TRBJ2-7, with 8 nucleotides matching TRBD2. The V and J ends lost 0 bases and 5 bases, in that order; junction bases with no gene match: 6. Germline CDR1 and CDR2: GTSNPN and SVGIG (reference sequence). The CDR3 consists of 14 residues. CDR3 DNA: TGTGCCTGGAGTGTACCCAGCGGGAGCAACGAGCAGTACTTC. Translation gives CAWSVPSGSNEQYF.

The sample holds a few counts of this clone. This chain uses TRBV5-6 with TRBJ2-6; D ambiguous. V gave up 1 base and J gave up 2 bases, with 13 bases separating them. From germline, CDR1 is SGHDT and CDR2 YYEEEE. The CDR3 length is 17 residues. CDR3 region: CASSLWVGGTGANVLTF. The DNA for the CDR3 is TGTGCCAGCAGCTTGTGGGTTGGCGGCACTGGGGCCAACGTCCTGACTTTC.

A few counts support this clone. V usage is TRBV10-3 and J usage is TRBJ1-1; no firm D call. The CDR3 is 14 residues long. Trimming cost V 0 bases and J 5 bases, with 10 bases left between them. In germline, CDR1 is ENHRY, CDR2 SYGVKD. CDR3 sequence reads: CAISESGSGTEAFF. The CDR3, as DNA: TGTGCCATCAGTGAGTCAGGGTCGGGGACTGAAGCTTTCTTT.

This clone appeared a few times. V gene TRBV5-1 combines with J gene TRBJ2-7; TRBD2 might be the D (5 bases). Germline-derived CDR1 and CDR2 are SGHRS and YFSETQ. The CDR3 covers 12 residues. Between the trimmed V and J ends, which lost 6 bases and 5 bases, there was a span of 12 bases. The CDR3 region has the DNA TGCGCCAGCAAATCGGGGAAGGACGAGCAGTACTTC. It is translated as CASKSGKDEQYF.

In regard to this clone: Relative to the germline gene, one junction end is altered; a read error may explain this. The J gene is TRBJ1-2, the V gene TRBV29-1; TRBD1 aligns across 7 bases. This CDR3 contains 15 residues. The germline CDR1 and CDR2 sequences are SQVTM and ANQGSEA. The CDR3 DNA reads TGCAGCGTGGAAGGGGGCCTCCTCACCGCCTATGGCTACACCTTC. Protein sequence: CSVEGGLLTAYGYTF.

The V call is TRBV18, the J call TRBJ2-1; no clear D gene. The V and J ends lost 6 bases and 0 bases respectively, with 6 bases between them. There are 13 residues in the CDR3. Germline V CDR1 and CDR2: KGHSH, LQKENI. The CDR3 sequence is CASSRSSYNEQFF. CDR3 sequence (DNA): TGTGCCAGCTCCCGCAGCTCCTACAATGAGCAGTTCTTC.